The 21 T cell receptor beta chains below come from one sample, sequenced in a study of blood T cell repertoires in COVID-19. Method: immunoSEQ multiplex PCR; TCRdb's copy keeps in-frame clones and lacks some. The repertoire includes about 39,000 clones, approximately 88% of them detected once, and around 13% sits in the top ten. The sample was peripheral blood. These receptors all stem from a man between 50 and 59 years old with active or convalescent COVID-19.

This chain's CDR3 is CASSYVTAEAFF. DNA of the CDR3: TGTGCCAGCAGTTACGTTACAGCTGAAGCTTTCTTT. The gene calls are TRBV6-2 or TRBV6-3 and TRBJ1-1; D not certain. Trimming pared 2 bases from V and 6 bases from J, leaving 7 bases between. The germline gives CDR1 MNHEY, CDR2 SVGEGT. This CDR3 contains 12 residues.

This clone has only one observation. The V and J genes are TRBV7-6 and TRBJ1-5, with D tentatively TRBD1 (6 bases). The CDR3 consists of 17 residues. The ends were cut back, 1 base at V and 3 bases at J, with 16 bases in the middle. Per the germline V gene, CDR1 is SGHVS and CDR2 is FNYEAQ. The chain's CDR3 is CASSLGHPGQHNQPQHF. The CDR3 DNA is TGTGCCAGCAGCTTAGGGCACCCGGGACAACACAATCAGCCCCAGCATTTT.

The rearrangement joins TRBV7-8 to TRBJ2-5; TRBD2 might be the D (6 bases). In germline, CDR1 is SGHVS, CDR2 FQNEAQ. Trimming stripped 5 bases from V and 5 bases from J, with 12 bases between. CDR3 length: 13 residues. CDR3 coding DNA: TGTGCCAGCAGCAGACGGGGGAAGGAGACCCAGTACTTC. This codes for CASSRRGKETQYF.

The V gene is TRBV11-2, the J gene TRBJ2-1; D gene ambiguous. The CDR3 covers 12 residues. Trimming shortened V by 1 base and J by 7 bases, and 5 bases separated the two germline ends. Germline CDR1 reads SGHAT; CDR2 reads FQNNGV. This CDR3 reads CASSLGQNEQFF. The CDR3, as DNA: TGTGCCAGCAGCTTAGGCCAGAATGAGCAGTTCTTC. Drawing the rest from reference TRBV11-2 and TRBJ2-1, the complete variable domain is EAGVAQSPRYKIIEKRQSVAFWCNPISGHATLYWYQQILGQGPKLLIQFQNNGVVDDSQLPKDRFSAERLKGVDSTLKIQPAKLEDSAVYLCASSLGQNEQFFGPGTRLTVL.

The rearrangement joins TRBV6-6 to TRBJ1-1, with D tentatively TRBD1 (6 bases). V dropped 6 bases and J dropped 3 bases, with 14 bases sitting between them. CDR1 is MNHNY, CDR2 SVGAGI, per germline (reference sequence). The CDR3 has 14 residues. As DNA, the CDR3 is TGTGCCAGCAGCCGCAGGGGAGTGGACACTGAAGCTTTCTTT. Amino acids: CASSRRGVDTEAFF.

The CDR3 reads CASSLGQLAGGQETQYF. In nucleotides, the CDR3 is TGCGCCAGCAGCTTGGGCCAGTTAGCGGGGGGCCAAGAGACCCAGTACTTC. The chain combines TRBV5-1 with TRBJ2-5; 10 bases are shared with TRBD2. The CDR3 sequence is 17 residues long. V lost 0 bases to trimming and J lost 1 base; unmatched junction nucleotides: 6. The germline CDR1 and CDR2 sequences are SGHRS and YFSETQ.

The CDR3 nucleotides are TGTGCCAGCAGGCTACAGGGGGCTGAGACCCAGTACTTC. It is translated as CASRLQGAETQYF. The V gene is TRBV27, the J gene TRBJ2-5; 9 bases agree with TRBD1. The ends lost 6 bases at V and 5 bases at J; junction bases unmatched: 4. CDR3 length: 13 amino acids. The germline V gene encodes CDR1 MNHEY and CDR2 SMNVEV (reference sequence).

The CDR3 sequence: CASSLGASGEQYF. The CDR3 DNA sequence: TGTGCCAGCAGCTTAGGGGCTAGCGGCGAGCAGTACTTC. V gene TRBV11-3 combines with J gene TRBJ2-7, with 7 bases identical to TRBD2. CDR3 length: 13 residues. CDR1 and CDR2 from the germline V gene are SGHNT and YENEEA. J was trimmed by 6 bases and V by 1 base; bases with no gene match: 3.

This clone was counted once. The chain combines TRBV13 with TRBJ1-2; D gene unclear. This CDR3 has 14 amino acids. The V end lost 6 bases, the J end lost 0 bases, and 11 bases lay between the germline ends. The germline gives CDR1 PRHDT, CDR2 FYEKMQ (reference sequence). CDR3 in DNA: TGTGCCAGCAGAGAGGGAGGGTCTAACTATGGCTACACCTTC. It translates to CASREGGSNYGYTF. The complete variable domain, with remaining parts taken from reference TRBV13 and TRBJ1-2, reads AAGVIQSPRHLIKEKRETATLKCYPIPRHDTVYWYQQGPGQDPQFLISFYEKMQSDKGSIPDRFSAQQFSDYHSELNMSSLELGDSALYFCASREGGSNYGYTFGSGTRLTVV.

The rearrangement joins TRBV4-2 to TRBJ1-2; D might be TRBD1 (6 bases). Germline V gene data show CDR1 as LGHNA and CDR2 as YNFKEQ. The CDR3 sequence is 14 residues long. V was clipped by 3 bases and J by 6 bases, with 14 bases between them. CDR3 nucleotide sequence: TGTGCCAGCAGCCACAGAGGGGGGGCGGATGGCTACACCTTC. Its translation: CASSHRGGADGYTF.

This chain connects TRBV2 to TRBJ2-1, with 11 bases that match TRBD2. In germline, CDR1 is SNHLY, CDR2 FYNNEI. The CDR3 totals 14 residues. V lost 6 bases and J lost 5; bases outside the gene matches: 3. The CDR3 sequence is CASSVAGGHNEQFF. The CDR3 bases are TGTGCCAGCAGCGTAGCGGGGGGGCACAATGAGCAGTTCTTC.

The rearrangement joins TRBV12-2 to TRBJ2-5; no DNA check was done on the table's D call, TRBD2. TRBV12-2 is described as a pseudogene. The CDR3 totals 14 residues. The chain's CDR3 is CASRLGRGRETQYF. The CDR3 DNA follows: TGTGCAAGTCGCTTAGGGCGGGGTCGGGAGACCCAGTACTTC.

CDR3 sequence reads: CASSEALAGGRLTGELFF. DNA of the CDR3: TGTGCCAGCAGTGAAGCGCTAGCGGGGGGGAGATTGACCGGGGAGCTGTTTTTT. V gene TRBV6-1 combines with J gene TRBJ2-2, with TRBD2 identical over 12 bases. The germline gives CDR1 MNHNS, CDR2 SASEGT. CDR3 length equals 18 residues. Trimming removed 0 bases from V and 5 bases from J; junction bases left unmatched: 7.

V gene TRBV11-2 combines with J gene TRBJ1-4; 7 bases are shared with TRBD1. The V segment lost 1 base and the J segment 5 bases; nucleotides outside the gene matches: 4. The CDR3 extends over 15 amino acids. The germline V gene encodes CDR1 SGHAT and CDR2 FQNNGV. The CDR3 coding sequence is TGTGCCAGCAGCTTAGCGACAGGGTTAAATGAAAAACTGTTTTTT. Residues: CASSLATGLNEKLFF.

The chain links TRBV5-1 to TRBJ2-2; 7 nucleotides align to TRBD1. Germline assignment: CDR1 SGHRS and CDR2 YFSETQ. The CDR3 consists of 15 residues. J gave up 2 bases and V 4 bases, and 5 bases lay outside the gene matches. CDR3 sequence: CASSLGQYNTGELFF. CDR3 DNA: TGCGCCAGCAGCCTGGGACAGTACAACACCGGGGAGCTGTTTTTT.

This clone was found a few times. This sequence joins TRBV29-1 and TRBJ1-3, with a weak D call TRBD1 (6 bases). The CDR3 is made up of 11 amino acids. Trimming took 5 bases from V and 4 from J, leaving 6 bases between them. CDR1 is SQVTM, CDR2 ANQGSEA, per germline. The CDR3 spells CSVQGGNTIYF. CDR3 in DNA: TGCAGCGTTCAGGGGGGAAACACCATATATTTT.

V gene TRBV3-1 (or the pseudogene TRBV3-2) combines with J gene TRBJ2-1, with 11 bases identical to TRBD2. Germline V lookup: CDR1 LGHDT, CDR2 YNNKEL (reference sequence). Trimming took 4 bases from V and 7 from J; bases not matched to a gene: 6. The CDR3 spans 15 residues. CDR3 bases: TGTGCCAGCAGCCTGACTAGCGGGGCGAGGAATGAGCAGTTCTTC. This codes for CASSLTSGARNEQFF.

Only one count was recorded for this clone. The rearrangement uses TRBV19 and TRBJ2-7; unclear D gene. Germline CDR1 is LNHDA and CDR2 is SQIVND (reference sequence). Trimming pared 1 base from V and 2 bases from J, leaving 12 bases between. The CDR3 extends over 15 amino acids. In DNA form, the CDR3 reads TGTGCCAGTAGTATAGCCCCCTTAGGAGCCTACGAGCAGTACTTC. Protein product: CASSIAPLGAYEQYF.

This clone is a singleton in its sample. V and J are TRBV5-5 and TRBJ2-1; perhaps TRBD1 as D (6 bases). V gave up 6 bases and J gave up 1 base, with 11 bases separating them. The CDR3 covers 14 residues. Germline CDR1 reads SGHKS; CDR2 reads YYEKEE (reference sequence). CDR3 in amino acids: CASTWTASYNEQFF. CDR3 DNA sequence: TGTGCCAGCACCTGGACAGCATCCTACAATGAGCAGTTCTTC.

V gene TRBV19 combines with J gene TRBJ1-1; D not certain. The CDR3 spans 12 residues. CDR1 LNHDA and CDR2 SQIVND come from the germline V gene (reference sequence). V was pared by 5 bases and J by 1 base, with 5 bases between. The CDR3: CASSEGNTEAFF. DNA for the CDR3: TGTGCCAGTAGTGAGGGGAACACTGAAGCTTTCTTT.

The chain is built from TRBV6-5 and TRBJ2-7; possible D gene TRBD2, 7 bases. CDR3 length: 14 residues. From germline, CDR1 is MNHEY and CDR2 SVGAGI. The V end lost 8 bases, the J end lost 2 bases, and 16 bases lay between the germline ends. The CDR3 coding sequence is TGTGCCAGCTCCCATCGGGGGGCGACCTACGAGCAGTACTTC. It encodes CASSHRGATYEQYF.